These 7 T cell receptor beta chains were sequenced from one sample in a study of cytomegalovirus exposure and HLA in healthy donors. 13 Jbeta primers and 60 Vbeta primers were used for the PCR. Clones were read by immunoSEQ multiplex PCR, and TCRdb kept only the in-frame ones, dropping some. The sample lists about 77,000 clones, approximately 78% occurring once. The sequenced sample consisted of PBMCs. The source of these receptors is a man aged 35-49 years in good health and CMV-seronegative.

This sequence joins TRBV2 and TRBJ2-7, with 8 nucleotides matching TRBD1. Per germline, CDR1 SNHLY and CDR2 FYNNEI. This CDR3 contains 14 residues. The trim removed 5 bases at V and 1 base at J, leaving 4 bases unmatched. CDR3 bases: TGTGCCAGCAGTAGGGACAGGCCGTCCTACGAGCAGTACTTC. Translated, it gives CASSRDRPSYEQYF. Together with reference TRBV2 and TRBJ2-7, the CDR3 gives the full variable domain: EPEVTQTPSHQVTQMGQEVILRCVPISNHLYFYWYRQILGQKVEFLVSFYNNEISEKSEIFDDQFSVERPDGSNFTLKIRSTKLEDSAMYFCASSRDRPSYEQYFGPGTRLTVT.

On this clone itself: Other DNA sequences in this specimen translate into the identical CDR3. The genes are TRBV6-1 and TRBJ2-6; D is perhaps TRBD1 (5 bases). The V end lost 7 bases, the J end lost 8 bases, and 18 bases lay between the germline ends. Germline V lookup: CDR1 MNHNS, CDR2 SASEGT. The CDR3 loop spans 15 amino acids. Here the CDR3 DNA reads TGTGCCAGCAAAACCGACAGAATGGGGTCCAACGTCCTGACTTTC. This codes for CASKTDRMGSNVLTF.

The chain combines TRBV29-1 with TRBJ1-2; D uncertain. Germline V gene sequence: CDR1 SQVTM, CDR2 ANQGSEA. V was trimmed by 4 bases and J by 10 bases, leaving 13 bases between them. CDR3 length: 11 residues. The CDR3 spells CSVGESEDYTF. The CDR3 DNA is TGCAGCGTTGGGGAGTCGGAAGACTACACCTTC.

This clone was observed a handful of times. The chain has TRBV10-3 and TRBJ2-3; D perhaps matches TRBD1 (5 bases). From germline, CDR1 is ENHRY and CDR2 SYGVKD. The germline V and J ends were trimmed by 3 bases and 3 bases, with 16 bases remaining between them. This CDR3 region has 16 residues. CDR3 DNA sequence: TGTGCCATCAGTGAAGGGGCTACTTCGTTGACAGATACGCAGTATTTT. As protein: CAISEGATSLTDTQYF.

V is TRBV27 and J is TRBJ1-5; a weak D match, TRBD1 (6 bases). The germline CDR1 and CDR2 sequences are MNHEY and SMNVEV (reference sequence). The CDR3 has 14 residues. Trimming left V 5 bases short and J 4 bases short, with 12 bases between. In nucleotides, the CDR3 is TGTGCCAGCAGTCTCCAGGGGCGGAATCAGCCCCAGCATTTT. Translating it yields CASSLQGRNQPQHF.

The rearrangement links TRBV4-3 to TRBJ2-5, with 8 bases that match TRBD1. The germline V gene has CDR1 LGHNA and CDR2 YSLEER. CDR3 length equals 14 residues. J was trimmed by 11 bases and V by 2 bases; bases with no gene match: 10. CDR3 protein: CASSQSGGNREQYF. In DNA form, the CDR3 reads TGCGCCAGCAGCCAATCAGGGGGCAATAGGGAGCAGTACTTC.

Turning to this clone: The junction shows a germline mismatch at one end, possibly a read error. The rearrangement uses TRBV2 and TRBJ1-2; D is uncertain. Germline lookup yields CDR1 SNHLY and CDR2 FYNNEI. The CDR3 runs 13 residues. CDR3 protein: CASTLARIHGYPF. CDR3 nucleotides: TGTGCCAGCACTCTGGCCAGGATCCATGGCTACCCCTTC.